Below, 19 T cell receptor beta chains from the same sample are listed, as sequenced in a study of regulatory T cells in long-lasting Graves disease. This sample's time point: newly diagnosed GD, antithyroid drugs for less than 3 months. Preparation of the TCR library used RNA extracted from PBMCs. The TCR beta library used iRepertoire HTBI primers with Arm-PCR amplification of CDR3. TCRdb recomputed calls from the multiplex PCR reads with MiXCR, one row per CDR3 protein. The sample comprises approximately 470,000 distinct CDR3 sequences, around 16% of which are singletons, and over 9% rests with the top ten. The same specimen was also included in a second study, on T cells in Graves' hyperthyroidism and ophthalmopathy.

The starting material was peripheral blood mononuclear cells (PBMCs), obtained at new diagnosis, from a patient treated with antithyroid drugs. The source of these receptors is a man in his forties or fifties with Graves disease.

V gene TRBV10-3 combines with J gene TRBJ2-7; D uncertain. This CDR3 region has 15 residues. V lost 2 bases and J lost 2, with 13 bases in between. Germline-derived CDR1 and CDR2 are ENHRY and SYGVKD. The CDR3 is CAISEAEDGPYEQYF. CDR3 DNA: TGTGCCATCAGTGAGGCCGAGGACGGACCCTACGAGCAGTACTTC.

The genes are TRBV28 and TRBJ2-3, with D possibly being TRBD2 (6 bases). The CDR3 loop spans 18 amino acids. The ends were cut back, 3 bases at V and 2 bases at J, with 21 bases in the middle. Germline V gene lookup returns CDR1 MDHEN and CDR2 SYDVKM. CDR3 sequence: CASSFSHTHRDFTDTQYF. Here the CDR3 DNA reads TGTGCCAGCAGTTTCTCCCATACGCACCGGGACTTCACAGATACGCAGTATTTT.

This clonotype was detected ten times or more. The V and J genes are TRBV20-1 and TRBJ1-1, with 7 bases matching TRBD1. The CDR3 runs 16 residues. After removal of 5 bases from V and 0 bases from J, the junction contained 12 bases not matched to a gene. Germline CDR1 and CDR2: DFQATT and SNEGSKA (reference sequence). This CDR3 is CSAGRDRPSLNTEAFF. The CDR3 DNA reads TGCAGTGCTGGCCGGGACAGACCCTCTTTGAACACTGAAGCTTTCTTT.

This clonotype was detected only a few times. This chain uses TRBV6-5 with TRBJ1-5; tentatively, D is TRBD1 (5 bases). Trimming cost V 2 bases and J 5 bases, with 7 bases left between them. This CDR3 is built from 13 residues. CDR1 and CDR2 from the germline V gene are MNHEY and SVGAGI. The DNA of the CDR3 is TGTGCCAGCAGTTACCAGGGCGATCAGCCCCAGCATTTT. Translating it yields CASSYQGDQPQHF.

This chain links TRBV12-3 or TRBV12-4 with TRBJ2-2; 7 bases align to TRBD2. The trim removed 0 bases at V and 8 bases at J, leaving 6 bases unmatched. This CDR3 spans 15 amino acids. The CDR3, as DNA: TGTGCCAGCAGTTTAGCGGGAGGGCCGATGGGGGAGCTGTTTTTT. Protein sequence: CASSLAGGPMGELFF.

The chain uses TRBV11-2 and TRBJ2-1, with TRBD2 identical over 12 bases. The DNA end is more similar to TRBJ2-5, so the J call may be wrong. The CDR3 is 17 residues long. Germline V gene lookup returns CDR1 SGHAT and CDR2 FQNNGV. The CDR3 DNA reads TGTGCCAGCAGCTTAGGTCAGACTAGCGGGAGACAAGAGACCCAGTACTTC. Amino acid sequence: CASSLGQTSGRQETQYF.

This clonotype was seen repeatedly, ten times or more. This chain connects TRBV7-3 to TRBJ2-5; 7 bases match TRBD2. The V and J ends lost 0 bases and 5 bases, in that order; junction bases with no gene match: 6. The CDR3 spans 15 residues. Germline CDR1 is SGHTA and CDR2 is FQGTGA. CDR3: CASSLTPTSRETQYF. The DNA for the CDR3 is TGTGCCAGCAGCTTAACGCCGACTAGCAGGGAGACCCAGTACTTC. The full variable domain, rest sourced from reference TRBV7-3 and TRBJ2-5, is GAGVSQTPSNKVTEKGKYVELRCDPISGHTALYWYRQSLGQGPEFLIYFQGTGAADDSGLPNDRFFAVRPEGSVSTLKIQRTERGDSAVYLCASSLTPTSRETQYFGPGTRLLVL.

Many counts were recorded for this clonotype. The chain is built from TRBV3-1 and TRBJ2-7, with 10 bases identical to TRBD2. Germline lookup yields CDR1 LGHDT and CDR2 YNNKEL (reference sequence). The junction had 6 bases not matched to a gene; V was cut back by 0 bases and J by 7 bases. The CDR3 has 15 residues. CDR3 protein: CASSQDGVAGGEQYF. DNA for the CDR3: TGTGCCAGCAGCCAAGATGGGGTAGCGGGAGGTGAGCAGTACTTC.

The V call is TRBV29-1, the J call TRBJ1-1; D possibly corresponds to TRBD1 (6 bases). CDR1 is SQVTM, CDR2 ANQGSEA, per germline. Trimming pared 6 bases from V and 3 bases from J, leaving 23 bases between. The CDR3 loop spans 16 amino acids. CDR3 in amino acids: CSVDKTRGVRDTEAFF. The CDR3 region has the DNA TGCAGCGTGGACAAGACGAGGGGGGTTCGTGACACTGAAGCTTTCTTT.

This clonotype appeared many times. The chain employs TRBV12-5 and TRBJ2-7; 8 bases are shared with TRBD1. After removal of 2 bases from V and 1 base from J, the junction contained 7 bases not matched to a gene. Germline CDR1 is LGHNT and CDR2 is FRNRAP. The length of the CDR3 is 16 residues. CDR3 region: CASGLTPGGFSYEQYF. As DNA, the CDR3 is TGTGCTAGTGGTTTGACACCAGGGGGCTTTTCCTACGAGCAGTACTTC.

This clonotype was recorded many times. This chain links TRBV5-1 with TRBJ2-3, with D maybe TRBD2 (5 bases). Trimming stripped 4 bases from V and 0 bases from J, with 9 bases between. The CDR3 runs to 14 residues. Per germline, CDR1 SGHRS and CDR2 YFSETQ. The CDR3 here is CASSPDLSTDTQYF. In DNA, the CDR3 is TGCGCCAGCAGCCCGGACTTAAGCACAGATACGCAGTATTTT.

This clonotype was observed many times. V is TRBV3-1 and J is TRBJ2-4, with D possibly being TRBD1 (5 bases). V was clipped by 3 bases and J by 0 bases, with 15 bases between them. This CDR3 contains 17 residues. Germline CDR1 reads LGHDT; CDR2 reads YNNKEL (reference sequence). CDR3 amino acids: CASSQADSRLAKNIQYF. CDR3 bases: TGTGCCAGCAGCCAGGCCGACAGCCGGCTAGCCAAAAACATTCAGTACTTC.

The CDR3 DNA follows: TGCAGTGCTAGAGAGGGGGGGCCACTCTATGGCTACACCTTC. Protein: CSAREGGPLYGYTF. The chain is built from TRBV20-1 and TRBJ1-2; perhaps TRBD1 as D (6 bases). This CDR3 comprises 14 residues. Trimming took 0 bases from V and 4 from J, leaving 12 bases between them. Germline CDR1 and CDR2: DFQATT and SNEGSKA (reference sequence).

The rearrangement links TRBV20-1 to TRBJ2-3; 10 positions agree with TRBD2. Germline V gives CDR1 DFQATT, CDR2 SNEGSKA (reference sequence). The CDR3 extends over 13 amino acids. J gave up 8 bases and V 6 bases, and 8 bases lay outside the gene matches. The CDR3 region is CSAPAGGPGTQYF. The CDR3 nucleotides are TGCAGTGCCCCAGCGGGAGGGCCGGGTACGCAGTATTTT.

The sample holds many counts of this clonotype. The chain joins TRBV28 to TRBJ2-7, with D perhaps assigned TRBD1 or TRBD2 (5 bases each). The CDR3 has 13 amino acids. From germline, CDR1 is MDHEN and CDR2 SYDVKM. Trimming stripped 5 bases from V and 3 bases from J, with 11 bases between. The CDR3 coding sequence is TGTGCCAGCAGTGGGACGGCCCTCTACGAGCAGTACTTC. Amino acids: CASSGTALYEQYF.

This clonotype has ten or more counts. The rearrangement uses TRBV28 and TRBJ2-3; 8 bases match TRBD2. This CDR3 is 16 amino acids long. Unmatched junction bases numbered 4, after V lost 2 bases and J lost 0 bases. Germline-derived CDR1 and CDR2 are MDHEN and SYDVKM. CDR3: CASSLGASGSTDTQYF. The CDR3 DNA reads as TGTGCCAGCAGTTTAGGGGCTAGCGGGAGCACAGATACGCAGTATTTT.

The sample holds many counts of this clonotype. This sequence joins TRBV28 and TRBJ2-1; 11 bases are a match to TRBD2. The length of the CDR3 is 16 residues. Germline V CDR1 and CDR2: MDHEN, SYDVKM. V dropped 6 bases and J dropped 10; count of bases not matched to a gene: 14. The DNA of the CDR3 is TGTGCCAGCAGCCTTCGGGGACTAGCGGAGTTCGGGGAGCAGTTCTTC. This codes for CASSLRGLAEFGEQFF.

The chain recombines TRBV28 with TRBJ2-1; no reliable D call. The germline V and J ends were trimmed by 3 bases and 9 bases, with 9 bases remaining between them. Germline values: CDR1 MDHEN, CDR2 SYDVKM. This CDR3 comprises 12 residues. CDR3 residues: CASSFARSEQFF. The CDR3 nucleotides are TGTGCCAGCAGTTTCGCCCGGAGTGAGCAGTTCTTC.

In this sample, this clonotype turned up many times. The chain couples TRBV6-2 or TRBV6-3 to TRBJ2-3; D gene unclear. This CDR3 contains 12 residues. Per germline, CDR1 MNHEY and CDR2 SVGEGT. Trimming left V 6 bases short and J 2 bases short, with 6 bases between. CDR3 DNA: TGTGCCAGCAGAGACAACACAGATACGCAGTATTTT. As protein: CASRDNTDTQYF.